Listed below are T cell receptor beta chains from one sample, sequenced in a study of T cells in Graves' hyperthyroidism and ophthalmopathy. TCRdb used MiXCR to reprocess the multiplex PCR reads, holding one entry per CDR3 protein. The sample consists of 300,000 to 350,000 distinct CDR3 sequences, 18% of them appearing once. Material for sequencing was blood. The receptors were gathered from a woman in her 50s with Graves' hyperthyroidism. CDR3s include the opening cysteine and the closing phenylalanine or tryptophan. D genes are given only for firm matches. Not every row has a clone size; where given, it reads once, few, many or a size class.

V gene,clone size,J gene,D gene,CDR3 DNA,CDR3 protein
TRBV29-1,-,TRBJ2-1,-,TGCAGCGTTGATCAGGGTCGGGGATACAATGAGCAGTTCTTC,CSVDQGRGYNEQFF
TRBV30,many,TRBJ1-1,-,TGTGCCTGGAGTGACCTAAGGACTGAAGCTTTCTTT,CAWSDLRTEAFF
TRBV2,-,TRBJ1-2,TRBD1,TGTGCCAGCAGTGAGGCCACGGGACAGATCAACTATGGCTACACCTTC,CASSEATGQINYGYTF
TRBV5-1,-,TRBJ2-6,-,TGCGCCAGCAGACATTCGGGGAATGGGGCCAACGTCCTGACTTTC,CASRHSGNGANVLTF
TRBV11-2,many,TRBJ2-3,TRBD2,TGTGCCAGCAGCTTAGATCGAGCGGGAGTGGGCACAGATACGCAGTATTTT,CASSLDRAGVGTDTQYF
TRBV6-1,few,TRBJ1-6,-,TGTGCCAGCACCCTATTAGGTGGGGTTATGAATTCACCCCTCCACTTT,CASTLLGGVMNSPLHF
TRBV12-3/TRBV12-4,few,TRBJ2-1,-,TGTGCCAGCAGTCTGAGCGTAGCGGACTCCTACAATGAGCAGTTCTTC,CASSLSVADSYNEQFF
TRBV5-1,-,TRBJ2-1,TRBD1,TGCGCCAGCAGCTTGGAACAGGGGGCCAATGAGCAGTTCTTC,CASSLEQGANEQFF
TRBV4-1,few,TRBJ1-2,TRBD1,TGCGCCAGCAGCCAGGCCGGGACAGGGATAGACTATGGCTACACCTTC,CASSQAGTGIDYGYTF
TRBV2,many,TRBJ2-3,-,TGTGCCAGCTCTCAGTCTAGCACAGATACGCAGTATTTT,CASSQSSTDTQYF
TRBV12-3/TRBV12-4,-,TRBJ2-1,-,TGTGCCAGCACCCATTCCTCGTACAATGAGCAGTTCTTC,CASTHSSYNEQFF
TRBV2,many,TRBJ2-7,-,TGTGCCAGCAGGATGGGGTCCTACGAGCAGTACTTC,CASRMGSYEQYF
TRBV2,-,TRBJ2-3,-,TGTGCCAGCAGTGAAGTTGTACAGTACACAGATACGCAGTATTTT,CASSEVVQYTDTQYF
TRBV5-1,few,TRBJ2-3,-,TGCGCCAGCAGGGCCAGCTCAGATACGCAGTATTTT,CASRASSDTQYF
TRBV20-1,-,TRBJ1-4,-,TGCAGTGCTAGGGACCCACAGAATGAAAAACTGTTTTTT,CSARDPQNEKLFF
TRBV29-1,-,TRBJ2-4,TRBD2,TGCAGCGCACGACTAGCGGGAGGGAAAAACATTCAGTACTTC,CSARLAGGKNIQYF
TRBV11-2,many,TRBJ2-1,TRBD2,TGTGCCAGCAGCTCCAGGCTAGCGGGGGGGCCCGTGAATGAGCAGTTCTTC,CASSSRLAGGPVNEQFF
TRBV4-1,few,TRBJ1-5,-,TGCGCCAGCAGCCTCAGGGAACGGCAGCCCCAGCATTTT,CASSLRERQPQHF
TRBV9,many,TRBJ2-2,-,TGTGCCAGCAGCTTCCTAGACCGGATGACCGGGGAGCTGTTTTTT,CASSFLDRMTGELFF
TRBV5-1,-,TRBJ2-2,-,TGCGCCAGCAGCTTTGGCAGGGGGGCCGATGCCGGGGAGCTGTTTTTT,CASSFGRGADAGELFF
TRBV10-3,-,TRBJ2-2,-,TGTGCCACCCGGCCACAGGGGAACACCGGGGAGCTGTTTTTT,CATRPQGNTGELFF
TRBV7-6,many,TRBJ1-1,TRBD1,TGTGCCAGCAGCTTAAGTACAGGGGCCCGGAACACTGAAGCTTTCTTT,CASSLSTGARNTEAFF
TRBV7-9,few,TRBJ2-1,-,TGTGCCAGCAGCTTAAATGGCATTGACTACAATGAGCAGTTCTTC,CASSLNGIDYNEQFF
TRBV9,few,TRBJ1-6,-,TGTGCCAGCAGCGCCAGGGACCGTAAAGACCTCCACTTT,CASSARDRKDLHF
TRBV6-1,many,TRBJ2-7,-,TGTGCCAGCAGTTTGGAGCAATACGAGCAGTACTTC,CASSLEQYEQYF
TRBV20-1,many,TRBJ2-3,-,TGCAGTGCTGGGGACAGCACAGATACGCAGTATTTT,CSAGDSTDTQYF
TRBV5-1,-,TRBJ2-7,-,TGCGCCAGCAGCTTGGCCCCAGATGGGGGCGAGCAGTACTTC,CASSLAPDGGEQYF
TRBV6-2/TRBV6-3,many,TRBJ1-1,TRBD1,TGTGCCAGCAGTTTGCGGACAGGGTTGAACACTGAAGCTTTCTTT,CASSLRTGLNTEAFF
TRBV29-1,-,TRBJ1-1,-,TGCAGCGTTGAAGGGAACACTGAAGCTTTCTTT,CSVEGNTEAFF
TRBV12-5,-,TRBJ2-3,TRBD1,TGTGCTAGTGGTTTGGTGACCACAGGGGAGGATACGCAGTATTTT,CASGLVTTGEDTQYF
TRBV2,many,TRBJ2-3,TRBD1,TGTGCCAGCAAGATGACAGGGGGCCTCACAGATACGCAGTATTTT,CASKMTGGLTDTQYF
TRBV3-1,many,TRBJ1-5,-,TGTGCCAGCAGCCAAGGCACGGGAAACAATCAGCCCCAGCATTTT,CASSQGTGNNQPQHF
TRBV5-1,many,TRBJ2-3,TRBD1,TGCGCCACCCGGGGACAGGAAGGCGCAGATACGCAGTATTTT,CATRGQEGADTQYF
TRBV7-6,-,TRBJ2-2,TRBD2,TGTGCCAGCAGCTTAGTTCGAGGACTAGCGGATACCACCGGGGAGCTGTTTTTT,CASSLVRGLADTTGELFF
TRBV3-1,many,TRBJ2-7,TRBD2,TGTGCCAGCAGCCCTTGGGAGCGGGACTACGAGCAGTACTTC,CASSPWERDYEQYF
TRBV3-1,few,TRBJ1-2,-,TGTGCCAGCAGCCAAGATTCACGGGGCTTGAATTTCTATGGCTACACCTTC,CASSQDSRGLNFYGYTF
TRBV2,few,TRBJ2-7,TRBD2,TGTGCCAGCAAGACGACTAGCGGGGTTGCCTACGAGCAGTACTTC,CASKTTSGVAYEQYF
TRBV18,-,TRBJ1-5,-,TGTGCCAGCTCACCGTTTGAGTTGAGGGGGAAAGATCAGCCCCAGCATTTT,CASSPFELRGKDQPQHF
TRBV5-8,few,TRBJ2-3,-,TGTGCCAGCAGCTTCCGACCGACCACTAGCACAGATACGCAGTATTTT,CASSFRPTTSTDTQYF
TRBV27,-,TRBJ1-2,-,TGTGCCAGCAGTGTAGACAGGCATAACTATGGCTACACCTTC,CASSVDRHNYGYTF
TRBV19,-,TRBJ2-3,TRBD2,TGTGCCAGTAAGAGTAGCGGGAATACAGATACGCAGTATTTT,CASKSSGNTDTQYF
TRBV20-1,many,TRBJ2-7,TRBD2,TGCAGTGCCGAAAGCGGGAGGGCCTCCTACGAGCAGTACTTC,CSAESGRASYEQYF
TRBV20-1,many,TRBJ2-1,TRBD2,TGCAGTGCCACGATGCTAGCGGGGGGGCGCGATGAGCAGTTCTTC,CSATMLAGGRDEQFF
TRBV6-1,many,TRBJ1-1,-,TGTGCCAGCAGGCCCGGGCGGGTGAACACTGAAGCTTTCTTT,CASRPGRVNTEAFF
TRBV18,-,TRBJ2-1,-,TGTGCCAGCTCACCACCGGGGGATGAGCAGTCCTTC,CASSPPGDEQSF